This T cell receptor beta chain was identified during a study of siplizumab effects on memory and regulatory T cells. General study findings and limits: Mapping to unstimulated subsets was achieved for only a minor fraction of alloreactive clones. Roughly 80-97% of proliferating CD4+ or CD8+ clones lacked an assignable naive or memory phenotype. Both greater diversity than memory cells and a major contribution to the alloresponse seemed to characterize naive T cells. The authors did not confirm suppressive function in proliferating Tregs from siplizumab cultures.

Sequencing used immunoSEQ multiplex PCR; TCRdb keeps in-frame clones, though not all of them. This sample yields approximately 100,000 clones, of which 75% to 95% are seen a single time; just over 2.5% belongs to the top ten. V lost 3 bases, J lost 7 bases, and 19 bases lay in between. The CDR3 loop spans 15 amino acids. CDR1 is MGHRA, CDR2 YSYEKL, per germline. Regarding this clone: Its antigen is unknown.

The chain joins TRBV4-1 to TRBJ2-7; a weak D match, TRBD1 (5 bases). The specimen sequenced was CD4+ T cells sorted from blood. The clonotype comes from a human donor in good health. Some clones in this sample may be carry-over from other donors' samples. CDR3: CASSHPGQVAVEQYF. The DNA of the CDR3 is TGCGCCAGCAGCCATCCCGGACAAGTTGCTGTAGAGCAGTACTTC.